Reported below is one T cell receptor beta chain. These data come from a study of blood T cell repertoires in COVID-19. Study at large: In each case, the material was cDNA or gDNA derived from T cells, B-cell-depleted T cells, or PBMCs.

Original processing notes: Amplification with reference gene primers provided the estimates of nucleated cell counts. Profiled with immunoSEQ multiplex PCR; TCRdb holds only in-frame clones, not every one. The V and J calls and clone size come from that table; D and trimming were worked out from the DNA. The repertoire holds 150,000 to 200,000 clones, with roughly 80% as singletons. Trimming cost V 4 bases and J 6 bases; bases outside gene matches: 2. The CDR3 totals 14 residues. The germline V gene encodes CDR1 SGHNT and CDR2 YYREEE (reference sequence). The receptor comes from a woman in her 70s with acute or convalescent COVID-19. The material sequenced was peripheral blood. The chain uses TRBV5-4 and TRBJ1-4; 11 nucleotides align to TRBD1. The chain's CDR3 is CASSPGQGDEKLFF. CDR3 bases: TGTGCCAGCAGCCCGGGACAGGGGGATGAAAAACTGTTTTTT.